The clone carrying this T cell receptor (beta chain) was found once. The source of the sample is a study of T cells after somatic rescue of genetic block. Only in-frame clones appear in the TCRdb table, and some are missing; sequencing was by immunoSEQ multiplex PCR. Altogether 11,000 to 15,000 clones are present, around 71% being singletons, with the ten largest covering 14%. This clonotype originated in a boy aged 10-17 years. Sequencing input: peripheral blood mononuclear cells (PBMCs).

This chain's CDR3 is CASIKNKVPGQGGNEQFF. The CDR3, as DNA: TGTGCCAGCATCAAAAACAAAGTACCGGGACAGGGGGGCAATGAGCAGTTCTTC. The chain recombines TRBV11-2 with TRBJ2-1, with 11 bases aligning to TRBD1. In germline, CDR1 is SGHAT, CDR2 FQNNGV. The trim removed 7 bases at V and 6 bases at J, leaving 17 bases unmatched. This CDR3 has 18 residues.